These T cell receptor beta chains were read from a single sample in a study of cytomegalovirus exposure and HLA in healthy donors. Assay: immunoSEQ multiplex PCR; the TCRdb copy retains only in-frame clones and omits some. The profile shows under 85,000 clones, 94% of them singletons. The sample comprised PBMCs. The receptors were sampled from a woman aged 18-35 years in good health and CMV-seropositive. Both conserved end residues are part of each CDR3. The D gene is left open where the match is weak. Where a row states a size, it is once, few, many or the class of an expanded clone; other rows omit it.

clone_size: NA
j_call: TRBJ1-3
d_call: TRBD1
v_call: TRBV5-1
cdr3_aa: CASSFGQGALGNTIYF
cdr3_nt: TGCGCCAGCAGTTTTGGACAGGGGGCACTTGGAAACACCATATATTTT

clone_size: NA
j_call: TRBJ1-3
d_call: NA
v_call: TRBV28
cdr3_aa: CATVAAYDSGNTIYF
cdr3_nt: TGTGCCACTGTAGCCGCATACGACTCTGGAAACACCATATATTTT

clone_size: few
j_call: TRBJ1-1
d_call: NA
v_call: TRBV29-1
cdr3_aa: CSACLNTEAFF
cdr3_nt: TGCAGCGCCTGTCTGAACACTGAAGCTTTCTTT

clone_size: NA
j_call: TRBJ2-5
d_call: NA
v_call: TRBV6-5
cdr3_aa: CASSYKPTQETQYF
cdr3_nt: TGTGCCAGCAGTTATAAGCCCACACAGGAGACCCAGTACTTC

clone_size: few
j_call: TRBJ1-6
d_call: NA
v_call: TRBV18
cdr3_aa: CASSPRDWTDNSPLHF
cdr3_nt: TGTGCCAGCTCACCTCGGGACTGGACGGACAATTCACCCCTCCACTTT

clone_size: NA
j_call: TRBJ2-3
d_call: TRBD1
v_call: TRBV11-3
cdr3_aa: CASSQPGQGADTQYF
cdr3_nt: TGTGCCAGCAGTCAACCGGGACAGGGGGCAGATACGCAGTATTTT

clone_size: NA
j_call: TRBJ2-3
d_call: TRBD2
v_call: TRBV7-3
cdr3_aa: CASSLGLEDTQYF
cdr3_nt: TGTGCCAGCAGCTTAGGACTAGAAGATACGCAGTATTTT

clone_size: NA
j_call: TRBJ2-5
d_call: NA
v_call: TRBV7-9
cdr3_aa: CASSSVPRQETQYF
cdr3_nt: TGTGCCAGCAGCTCTGTACCTAGGCAAGAGACCCAGTACTTC

clone_size: NA
j_call: TRBJ1-2
d_call: NA
v_call: TRBV7-2
cdr3_aa: CASSPLGGRGSGYTF
cdr3_nt: TGTGCCAGCAGCCCACTAGGTGGGAGGGGGAGTGGCTACACCTTC

clone_size: NA
j_call: TRBJ2-3
d_call: NA
v_call: TRBV19
cdr3_aa: CASSIFSGTDTQYF
cdr3_nt: TGTGCCAGTAGTATCTTTTCCGGGACAGATACGCAGTATTTT

clone_size: NA
j_call: TRBJ1-3
d_call: NA
v_call: TRBV9
cdr3_aa: CASGPTGFSGNTIYF
cdr3_nt: TGTGCCAGCGGACCTACAGGGTTCTCTGGAAACACCATATATTTT